This TCR beta chain emerged from a study of T cell repertoires in cytomegalovirus infection. Turning to the study itself: Public TCR beta signatures were indicative of both CMV infection and a matching HLA type. Study-wide points: Carriers of CMV plus the relevant HLA were identified by cumulative public TCR beta family frequency. The response measured ex vivo was dominated by TCR beta clonotypes (HLA-C-restricted and CMV-specific).

The germline V gene has CDR1 SGHNT and CDR2 YYREEE (reference sequence). This CDR3 is 13 amino acids long. Trimming pared 4 bases from V and 1 base from J, leaving 9 bases between. One entry per CDR3 protein results from TCRdb running MiXCR on the reads. The sample holds roughly 230,000 distinct CDR3 sequences, about 18% seen once. This clonotype was counted ten times or more. The antigen remains undetermined. The chain uses TRBV5-4 and TRBJ2-7, with D uncertain. The source material was CD8+ T cells from PBMCs. The sequence was obtained from a human donor in good health (CMV status not recorded). Some clones in this sample may be carry-over from other donors' samples. The CDR3 DNA reads TGTGCCAGCAGCCCCAGTCTTTCCTACGAGCAGTACTTC. It codes for CASSPSLSYEQYF.